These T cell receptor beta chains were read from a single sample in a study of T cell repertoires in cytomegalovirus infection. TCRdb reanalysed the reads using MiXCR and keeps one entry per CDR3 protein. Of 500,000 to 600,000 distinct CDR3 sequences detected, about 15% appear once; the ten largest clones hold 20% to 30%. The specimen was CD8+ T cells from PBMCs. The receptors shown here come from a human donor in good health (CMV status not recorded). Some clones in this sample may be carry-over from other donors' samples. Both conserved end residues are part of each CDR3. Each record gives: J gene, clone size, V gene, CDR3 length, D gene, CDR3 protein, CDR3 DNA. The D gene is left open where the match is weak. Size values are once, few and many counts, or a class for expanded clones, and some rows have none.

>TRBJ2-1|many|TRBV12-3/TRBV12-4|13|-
CASSLVTGDEQFF
TGTGCCAGCAGTTTGGTGACGGGAGATGAGCAGTTCTTC
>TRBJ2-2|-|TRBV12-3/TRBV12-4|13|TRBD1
CASSLRGPGELFF
TGTGCCAGCAGCCTAAGGGGGCCCGGGGAGCTGTTTTTT
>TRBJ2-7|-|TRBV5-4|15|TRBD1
CASSLGQAAYYEQYF
TGTGCCAGCAGCCTCGGACAGGCCGCTTACTACGAGCAGTACTTC
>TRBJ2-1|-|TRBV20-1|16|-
CSASRYGSLDYNEQFF
TGCAGTGCTAGTCGGTACGGGAGTTTGGATTACAATGAGCAGTTCTTC
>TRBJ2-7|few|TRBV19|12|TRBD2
CASSGREPEQYF
TGTGCCAGTAGTGGGCGGGAGCCCGAGCAGTACTTC
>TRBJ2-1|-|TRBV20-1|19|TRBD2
CSARLGGGSNPSSCNEQFF
TGCAGTGCTAGGTTAGGCGGGGGGTCAAACCCGTCCTCCTGCAATGAGCAGTTCTTC
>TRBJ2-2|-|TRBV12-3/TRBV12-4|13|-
CASSVSPAGELFF
TGTGCCAGCAGTGTAAGCCCCGCCGGGGAGCTGTTTTTT
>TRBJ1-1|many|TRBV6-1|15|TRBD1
CATREGQSMNTEAFF
TGTGCCACTCGAGAGGGACAGAGCATGAACACTGAAGCTTTCTTT
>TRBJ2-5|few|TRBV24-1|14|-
CATRGRGGTETQYF
TGTGCCACCAGGGGTAGGGGGGGGACGGAGACCCAGTACTTC
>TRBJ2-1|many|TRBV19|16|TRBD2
CATSALSGRNYNEQFF
TGTGCCACAAGCGCCCTCAGCGGGAGGAACTACAATGAGCAGTTCTTC
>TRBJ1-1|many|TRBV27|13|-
CASSFRGATEAFF
TGTGCCAGCAGTTTTCGTGGAGCTACTGAAGCTTTCTTT